These 16 T cell receptor beta chains share one sample of origin, sequenced in a study of blood T cell repertoires in COVID-19. Measured with immunoSEQ multiplex PCR; TCRdb has only the in-frame clones, and not every one. Among a few hundred thousand clones listed, 90% were seen once. What was sequenced was peripheral blood. The source is a woman in her sixties or seventies with COVID-19, enrolled during active disease.

In its sample, this clone was seen once. This chain uses TRBV3-1 (or the pseudogene TRBV3-2) with TRBJ1-5; D uncertain. CDR3 length: 12 amino acids. The germline CDR1 and CDR2 sequences are LGHDT and YNNKEL (reference sequence). V was pared by 1 base and J by 12 bases, with 10 bases between. The CDR3: CASSQGPRRQHF. The CDR3 coding sequence is TGTGCCAGCAGCCAAGGACCCAGGCGCCAGCATTTT.

The rearrangement uses TRBV14 and TRBJ2-5; maybe TRBD1 (6 bases). The length of the CDR3 is 16 residues. Germline CDR1 SGHDN, CDR2 FVKESK. Trimming shortened V by 1 base and J by 5 bases, and 17 bases separated the two germline ends. DNA for the CDR3: TGTGCCAGCAGCCAAGGTTTCAGGGGCCTTTGGGAGACCCAGTACTTC. Protein: CASSQGFRGLWETQYF.

The J gene is TRBJ1-1, the V gene TRBV5-5; D is unclear. The germline V gene has CDR1 SGHKS and CDR2 YYEKEE (reference sequence). The CDR3 has 15 amino acids. With 2 bases removed from V and 3 bases from J, the gap between germline ends came to 14 bases. CDR3 in amino acids: CASSFPELRDTEAFF. CDR3 sequence (DNA): TGTGCCAGCAGCTTTCCTGAGCTTCGGGACACTGAAGCTTTCTTT.

The V gene is TRBV6-2 or TRBV6-3, the J gene TRBJ2-7; 7 positions agree with TRBD2. In germline, CDR1 is MNHEY, CDR2 SVGEGT. This CDR3 is built from 17 residues. After removal of 4 bases from V and 2 bases from J, the junction contained 14 bases not matched to a gene. The CDR3 DNA reads as TGTGCCAGCAGTTCGTCGATCGTCCGGGGGAGGGCCTACGAGCAGTACTTC. Its translation: CASSSSIVRGRAYEQYF.

The CDR3 bases are TGTGCCATCAGTGTGACAGACACCGCGAACACCGGGGAGCTGTTTTTT. Translation: CAISVTDTANTGELFF. This chain links TRBV10-3 with TRBJ2-2, with a tentative D call TRBD1 (5 bases). There are 16 residues in the CDR3. Germline V gives CDR1 ENHRY, CDR2 SYGVKD. V was pared by 4 bases and J by 0 bases, with 12 bases between.

The chain employs TRBV5-6 and TRBJ2-3, with no clear D. The CDR3 has 16 residues. Trimming removed 2 bases from V and 0 bases from J, with 13 bases in between. In germline, CDR1 is SGHDT, CDR2 YYEEEE. The CDR3 reads CASSFIYPTSTDTQYF. The CDR3 nucleotides read TGTGCCAGCAGCTTTATCTACCCGACTAGCACAGATACGCAGTATTTT.

This clone has only a few counts. The chain links TRBV19 to TRBJ1-1; perhaps TRBD1 as D (6 bases). CDR3 length: 15 amino acids. With 4 bases removed from V and 6 bases from J, the gap between germline ends came to 18 bases. CDR1 is LNHDA, CDR2 SQIVND, per germline (reference sequence). The CDR3 loop is CASSTTSGTIAEAFF. The CDR3 DNA reads as TGTGCCAGTAGTACTACCTCCGGGACAATTGCTGAAGCTTTCTTT.

This rearrangement joins TRBV7-2 to TRBJ1-1, with TRBD1 as a possible D gene (5 bases). The CDR3 has 16 amino acids. The germline V gene encodes CDR1 SGHTA and CDR2 FQGNSA. Trimming took off 4 bases at V and 1 base at J, with 16 bases between the two ends. CDR3 DNA: TGTGCCAGCAGCTCCGAAGGGGCAGGATCGAACACTGAAGCTTTCTTT. It codes for CASSSEGAGSNTEAFF.

This chain links TRBV30 with TRBJ1-2; D not certain. Germline V gene data show CDR1 as GTSNPN and CDR2 as SVGIG (reference sequence). V was shortened by 0 bases and J by 2 bases, with 7 bases between the two germline ends. The CDR3 has 13 amino acids. This CDR3 reads CAWSVTLNYGYTF. CDR3 DNA: TGTGCCTGGAGTGTAACCCTAAACTATGGCTACACCTTC. Full variable domain (remainder filled in from reference TRBV30 and TRBJ1-2): SQTIHQWPATLVQPVGSPLSLECTVEGTSNPNLYWYRQAAGRGLQLLFYSVGIGQISSEVPQNLSASRPQDRQFILSSKKLLLSDSGFYLCAWSVTLNYGYTFGSGTRLTVV.

This clone was picked up a small number of times. The gene calls are TRBV5-6 and TRBJ2-7; a possible D gene is TRBD1 (5 bases). Germline CDR1 SGHDT, CDR2 YYEEEE. Between the trimmed V and J ends, which lost 3 bases and 6 bases, there was a span of 16 bases. The length of the CDR3 is 14 residues. CDR3: CASSSAPLGREQYF. In DNA form, the CDR3 reads TGTGCCAGCAGCTCCGCTCCCTTGGGGCGCGAGCAGTACTTC. The variable domain in full, completed from reference TRBV5-6 and TRBJ2-7, reads DAGVTQSPTHLIKTRGQQVTLRCSPKSGHDTVSWYQQALGQGPQFIFQYYEEEERQRGNFPDRFSGHQFPNYSSELNVNALLLGDSALYLCASSSAPLGREQYFGPGTRLTVT.

This clone showed up just once. Relative to the germline gene, one junction end is altered; a read error may explain this. The chain combines TRBV5-4 with TRBJ1-4; D possibly corresponds to TRBD1 (5 bases). Germline V CDR1 and CDR2: SGHNT, YYREEE (reference sequence). This CDR3 is 15 amino acids long. The CDR3 DNA sequence: TGTGCCACCAGCGTTCAGACAGCAACTAATGAAAAACTGTTTTTT. Translating gives CATSVQTATNEKLFF.

The rearrangement links TRBV7-8 to TRBJ2-2, with D unresolved. V was trimmed by 1 base and J by 5 bases, leaving 11 bases between them. The CDR3 covers 15 residues. Germline V gene lookup returns CDR1 SGHVS and CDR2 FQNEAQ. The DNA of the CDR3 is TGTGCCAGCAGCTTAGGTATCAGTCAAACCGGGGAGCTGTTTTTT. Encoded protein: CASSLGISQTGELFF.

The gene calls are TRBV6-6 and TRBJ1-5, with a tentative D call TRBD1 (6 bases). Trimming cost V 2 bases and J 2 bases, with 13 bases left between them. This CDR3 contains 16 residues. Germline V CDR1 and CDR2: MNHNY, SVGAGI (reference sequence). For the CDR3, the DNA is TGTGCCAGCAGTTACGGCCGGGACACCGGCAATCAGCCCCAGCATTTT. The encoded protein is CASSYGRDTGNQPQHF.

This chain's CDR3 is CASSLRTGLREQYF. CDR3 nucleotide sequence: TGTGCCAGCAGCTTGAGGACAGGGCTGCGCGAGCAGTACTTC. The V gene is TRBV5-6, the J gene TRBJ2-7; the match to TRBD1 covers 8 bases. Trimming took 1 base from V and 6 from J; bases not matched to a gene: 6. CDR3 length equals 14 residues. Germline V gene data show CDR1 as SGHDT and CDR2 as YYEEEE. The variable domain in full, completed from reference TRBV5-6 and TRBJ2-7, reads DAGVTQSPTHLIKTRGQQVTLRCSPKSGHDTVSWYQQALGQGPQFIFQYYEEEERQRGNFPDRFSGHQFPNYSSELNVNALLLGDSALYLCASSLRTGLREQYFGPGTRLTVT.

This clone was observed a handful of times. The gene calls are TRBV18 and TRBJ2-1; D unresolved. The germline V and J ends were trimmed by 3 bases and 0 bases, with 9 bases remaining between them. Germline V gives CDR1 KGHSH, CDR2 LQKENI. This CDR3 has 15 residues. The CDR3 sequence is CASSPLQSSYNEQFF. The CDR3, as DNA: TGTGCCAGCTCACCTCTACAGAGCTCCTACAATGAGCAGTTCTTC.

The V call is TRBV3-1 (or the pseudogene TRBV3-2), the J call TRBJ1-2; 7 bases are shared with TRBD1. The V gene's germline CDR1 is LGHDT and CDR2 YNNKEL (reference sequence). Trimming took 4 bases from V and 8 from J; bases not matched to a gene: 7. The CDR3 extends over 13 amino acids. CDR3 loop: CASSPQGMWGYTF. In DNA form, the CDR3 reads TGTGCCAGCAGCCCACAGGGGATGTGGGGCTACACCTTC.